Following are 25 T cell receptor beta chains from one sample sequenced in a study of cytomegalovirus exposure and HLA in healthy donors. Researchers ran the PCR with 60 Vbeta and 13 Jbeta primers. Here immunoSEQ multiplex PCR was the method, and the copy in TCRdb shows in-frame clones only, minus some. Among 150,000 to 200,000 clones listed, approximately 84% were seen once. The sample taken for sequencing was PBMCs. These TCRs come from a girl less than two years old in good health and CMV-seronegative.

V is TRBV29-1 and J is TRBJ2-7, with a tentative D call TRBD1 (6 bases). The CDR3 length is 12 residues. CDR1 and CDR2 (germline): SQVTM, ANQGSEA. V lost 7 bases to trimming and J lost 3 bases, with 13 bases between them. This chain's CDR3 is CSARARGYEQYF. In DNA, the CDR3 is TGCAGCGCTAGGGCCAGGGGCTACGAGCAGTACTTC.

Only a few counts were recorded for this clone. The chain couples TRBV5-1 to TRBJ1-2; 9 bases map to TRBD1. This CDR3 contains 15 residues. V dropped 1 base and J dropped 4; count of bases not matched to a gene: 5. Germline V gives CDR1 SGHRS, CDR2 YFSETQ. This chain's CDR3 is CASSLTGGSVYGYTF. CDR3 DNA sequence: TGCGCCAGCAGCTTGACAGGGGGCTCAGTCTATGGCTACACCTTC.

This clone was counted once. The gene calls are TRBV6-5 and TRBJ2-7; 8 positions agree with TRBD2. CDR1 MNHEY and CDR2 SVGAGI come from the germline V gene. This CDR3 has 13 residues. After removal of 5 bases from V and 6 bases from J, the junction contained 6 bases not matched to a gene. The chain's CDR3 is CASSRGTRGEQYF. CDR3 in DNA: TGTGCCAGCAGTAGGGGGACTAGAGGCGAGCAGTACTTC.

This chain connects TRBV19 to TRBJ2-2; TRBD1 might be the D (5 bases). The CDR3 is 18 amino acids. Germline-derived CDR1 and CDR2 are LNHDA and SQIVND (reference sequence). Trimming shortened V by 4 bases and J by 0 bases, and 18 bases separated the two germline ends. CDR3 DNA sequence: TGTGCCAGTAGTACCCATCGGACACACCAAGCGAACACCGGGGAGCTGTTTTTT. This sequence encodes CASSTHRTHQANTGELFF.

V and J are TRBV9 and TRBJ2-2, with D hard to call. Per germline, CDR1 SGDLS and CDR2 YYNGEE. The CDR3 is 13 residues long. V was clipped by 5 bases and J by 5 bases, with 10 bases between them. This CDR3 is CASRLGNTGELFF. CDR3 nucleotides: TGTGCCAGCAGGCTAGGTAATACCGGGGAGCTGTTTTTT.

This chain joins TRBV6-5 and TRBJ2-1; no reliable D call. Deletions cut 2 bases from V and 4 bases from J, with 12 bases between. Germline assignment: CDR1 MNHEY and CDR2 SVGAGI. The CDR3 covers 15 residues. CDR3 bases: TGTGCCAGCAGTTACAGCCCGAGGAAGTACAATGAGCAGTTCTTC. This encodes CASSYSPRKYNEQFF.

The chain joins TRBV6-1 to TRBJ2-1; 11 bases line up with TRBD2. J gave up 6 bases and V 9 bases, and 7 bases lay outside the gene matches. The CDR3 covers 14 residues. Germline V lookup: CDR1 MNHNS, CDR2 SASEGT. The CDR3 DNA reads TGTGCCAGTATAACTAGCGGGAGTGTCAATGAGCAGTTCTTC. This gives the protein CASITSGSVNEQFF.

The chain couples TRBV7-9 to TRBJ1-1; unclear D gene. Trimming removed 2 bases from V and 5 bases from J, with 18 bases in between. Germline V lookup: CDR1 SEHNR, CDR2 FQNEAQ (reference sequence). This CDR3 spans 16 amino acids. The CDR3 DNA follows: TGTGCCAGCAGCTTATACCCCACAGAACTCAAGACTGAAGCTTTCTTT. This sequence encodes CASSLYPTELKTEAFF.

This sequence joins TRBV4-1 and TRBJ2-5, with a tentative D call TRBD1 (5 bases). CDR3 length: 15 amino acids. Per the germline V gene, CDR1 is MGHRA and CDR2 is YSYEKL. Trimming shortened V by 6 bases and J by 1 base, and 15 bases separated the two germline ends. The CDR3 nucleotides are TGCGCCAGCAGTCCCCTCCTAGGGGTCCAAGAGACCCAGTACTTC. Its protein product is CASSPLLGVQETQYF.

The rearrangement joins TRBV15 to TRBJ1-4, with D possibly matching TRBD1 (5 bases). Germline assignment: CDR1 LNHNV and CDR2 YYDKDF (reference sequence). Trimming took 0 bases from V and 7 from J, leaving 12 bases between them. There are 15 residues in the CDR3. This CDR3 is CATSRDGGGSEKLFF. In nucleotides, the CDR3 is TGTGCCACCAGCAGAGATGGGGGGGGGAGTGAAAAACTGTTTTTT.

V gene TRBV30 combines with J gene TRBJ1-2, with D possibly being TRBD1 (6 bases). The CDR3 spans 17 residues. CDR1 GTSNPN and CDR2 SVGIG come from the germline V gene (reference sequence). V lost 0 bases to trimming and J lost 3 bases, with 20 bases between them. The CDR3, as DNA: TGTGCCTGGAGTGTAGGGGGGGCGTATATCTTCCACTATGGCTACACCTTC. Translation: CAWSVGGAYIFHYGYTF.

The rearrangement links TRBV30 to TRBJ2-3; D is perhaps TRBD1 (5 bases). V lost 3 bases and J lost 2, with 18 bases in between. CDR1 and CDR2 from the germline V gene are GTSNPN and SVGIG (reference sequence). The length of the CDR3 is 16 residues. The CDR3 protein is CAWSVRTLTFTDTQYF. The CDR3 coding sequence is TGTGCCTGGAGCGTCCGGACACTTACATTCACAGATACGCAGTATTTT.

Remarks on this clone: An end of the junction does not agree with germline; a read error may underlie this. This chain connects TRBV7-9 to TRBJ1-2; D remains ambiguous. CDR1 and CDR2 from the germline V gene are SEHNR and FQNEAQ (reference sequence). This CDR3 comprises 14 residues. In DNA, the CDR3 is TGTTCCAGCAGCTTAAAGCCCCCTAACTATGGCTACACCTTC. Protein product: CSSSLKPPNYGYTF.

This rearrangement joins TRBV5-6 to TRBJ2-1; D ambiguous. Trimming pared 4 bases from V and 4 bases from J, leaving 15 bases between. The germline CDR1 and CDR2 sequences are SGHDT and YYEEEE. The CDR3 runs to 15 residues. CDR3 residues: CASSHLAVTYNEQFF. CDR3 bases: TGTGCCAGCAGCCACCTCGCGGTGACTTACAATGAGCAGTTCTTC.

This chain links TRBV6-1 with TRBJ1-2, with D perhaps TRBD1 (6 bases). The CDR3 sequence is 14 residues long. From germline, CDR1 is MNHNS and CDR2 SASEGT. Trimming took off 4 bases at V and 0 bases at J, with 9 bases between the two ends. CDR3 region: CASSVYRANYGYTF. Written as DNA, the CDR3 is TGTGCCAGCAGTGTGTACAGGGCTAACTATGGCTACACCTTC.

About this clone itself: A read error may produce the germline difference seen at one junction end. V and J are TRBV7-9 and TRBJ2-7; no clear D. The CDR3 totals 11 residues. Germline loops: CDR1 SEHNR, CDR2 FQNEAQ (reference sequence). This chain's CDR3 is CKQKAAYEQYF. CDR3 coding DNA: TGCAAGCAGAAGGCGGCATACGAGCAGTACTTC.

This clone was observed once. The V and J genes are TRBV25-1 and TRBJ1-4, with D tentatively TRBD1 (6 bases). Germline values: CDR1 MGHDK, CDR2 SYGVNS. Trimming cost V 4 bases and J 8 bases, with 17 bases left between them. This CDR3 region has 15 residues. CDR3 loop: CASSGSRSRGEKLFF. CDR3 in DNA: TGTGCCAGCAGTGGCTCACGCTCCAGGGGCGAAAAACTGTTTTTT.

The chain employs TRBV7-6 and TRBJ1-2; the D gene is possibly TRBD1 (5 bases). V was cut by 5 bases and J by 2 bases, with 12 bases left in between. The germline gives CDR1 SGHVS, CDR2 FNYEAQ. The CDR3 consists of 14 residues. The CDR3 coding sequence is TGTGCCAGCAGCCCTAGGTCAGGGAACTATGGCTACACCTTC. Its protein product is CASSPRSGNYGYTF.

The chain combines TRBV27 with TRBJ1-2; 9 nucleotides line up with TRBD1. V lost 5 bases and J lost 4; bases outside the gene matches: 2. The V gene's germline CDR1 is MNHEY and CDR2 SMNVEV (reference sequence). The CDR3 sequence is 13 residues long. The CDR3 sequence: CASSQQGAYGYTF. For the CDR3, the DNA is TGTGCCAGCAGTCAACAGGGGGCCTATGGCTACACCTTC.

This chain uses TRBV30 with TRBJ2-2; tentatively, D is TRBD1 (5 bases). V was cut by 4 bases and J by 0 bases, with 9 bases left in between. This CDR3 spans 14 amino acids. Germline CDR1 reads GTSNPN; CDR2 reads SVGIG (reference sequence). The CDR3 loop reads CAWTDITNTGELFF. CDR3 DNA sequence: TGTGCCTGGACGGACATTACGAACACCGGGGAGCTGTTTTTT.

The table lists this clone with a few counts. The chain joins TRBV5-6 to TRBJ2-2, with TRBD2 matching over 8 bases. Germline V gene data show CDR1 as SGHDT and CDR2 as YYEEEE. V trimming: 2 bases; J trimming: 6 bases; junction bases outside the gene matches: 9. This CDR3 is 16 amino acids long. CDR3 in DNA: TGTGCCAGCAGCTTACCGGGACTAGAGGAGTCCGGGGAGCTGTTTTTT. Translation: CASSLPGLEESGELFF.

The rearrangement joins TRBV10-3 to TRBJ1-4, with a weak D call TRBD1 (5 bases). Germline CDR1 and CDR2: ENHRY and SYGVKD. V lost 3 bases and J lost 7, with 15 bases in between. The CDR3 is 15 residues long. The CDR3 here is CAISEGAMTGEKLFF. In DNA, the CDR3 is TGTGCCATCAGTGAAGGGGCGATGACGGGTGAAAAACTGTTTTTT.

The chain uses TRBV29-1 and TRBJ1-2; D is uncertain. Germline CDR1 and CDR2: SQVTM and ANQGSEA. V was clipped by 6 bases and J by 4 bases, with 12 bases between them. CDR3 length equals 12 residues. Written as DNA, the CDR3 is TGCAGCGTCCTCGGGTCGACCTATGGCTACACCTTC. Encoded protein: CSVLGSTYGYTF.

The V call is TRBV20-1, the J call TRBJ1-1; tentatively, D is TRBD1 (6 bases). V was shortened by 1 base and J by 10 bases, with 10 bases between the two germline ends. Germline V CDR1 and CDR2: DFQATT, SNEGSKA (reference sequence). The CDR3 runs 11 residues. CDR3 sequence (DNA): TGCAGTGCTAGAGGAAGGGGGGGAGCTTTCTTT. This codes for CSARGRGGAFF.

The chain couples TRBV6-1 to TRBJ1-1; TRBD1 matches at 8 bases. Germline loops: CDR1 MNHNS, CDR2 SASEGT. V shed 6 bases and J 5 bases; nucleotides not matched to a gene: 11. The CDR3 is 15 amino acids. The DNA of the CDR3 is TGTGCCAGCAGGACAGGGGTCGGGGCTGGGACTGAAGCTTTCTTT. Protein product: CASRTGVGAGTEAFF.